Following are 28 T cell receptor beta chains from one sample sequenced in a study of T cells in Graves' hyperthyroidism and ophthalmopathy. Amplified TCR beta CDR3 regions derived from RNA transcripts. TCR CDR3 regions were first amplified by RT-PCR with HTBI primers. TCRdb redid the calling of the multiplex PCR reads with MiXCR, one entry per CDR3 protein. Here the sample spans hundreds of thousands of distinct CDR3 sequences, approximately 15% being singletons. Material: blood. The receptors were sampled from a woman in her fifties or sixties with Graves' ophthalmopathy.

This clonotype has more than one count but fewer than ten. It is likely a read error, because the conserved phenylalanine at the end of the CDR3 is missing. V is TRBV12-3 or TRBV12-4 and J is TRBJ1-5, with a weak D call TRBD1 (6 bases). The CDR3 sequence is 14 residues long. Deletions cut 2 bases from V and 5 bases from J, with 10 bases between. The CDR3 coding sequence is TGTGCCAGCAGTTTACTCAGGGGACATCAGCCCCAGCATCTT. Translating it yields CASSLLRGHQPQHL.

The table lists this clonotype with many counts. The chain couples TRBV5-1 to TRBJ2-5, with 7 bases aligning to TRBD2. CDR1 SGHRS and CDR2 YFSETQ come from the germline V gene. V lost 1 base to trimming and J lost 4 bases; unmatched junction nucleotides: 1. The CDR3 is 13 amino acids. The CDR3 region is CASSLPSGETQYF. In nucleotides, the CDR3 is TGCGCCAGCAGCTTGCCTAGCGGAGAGACCCAGTACTTC.

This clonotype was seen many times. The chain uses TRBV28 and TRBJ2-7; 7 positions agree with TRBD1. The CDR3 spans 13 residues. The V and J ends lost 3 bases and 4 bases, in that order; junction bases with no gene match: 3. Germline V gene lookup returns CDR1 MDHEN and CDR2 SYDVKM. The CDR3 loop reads CASSLPRGYEQYF. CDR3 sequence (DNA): TGTGCCAGCAGTTTGCCCAGGGGGTACGAGCAGTACTTC.

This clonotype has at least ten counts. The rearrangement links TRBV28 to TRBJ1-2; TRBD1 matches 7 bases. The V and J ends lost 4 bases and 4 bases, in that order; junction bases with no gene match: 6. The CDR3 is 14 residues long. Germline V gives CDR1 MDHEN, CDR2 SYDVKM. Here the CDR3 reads CASSSGTAVYGYTF. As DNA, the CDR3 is TGTGCCAGCAGTTCAGGGACAGCGGTCTATGGCTACACCTTC.

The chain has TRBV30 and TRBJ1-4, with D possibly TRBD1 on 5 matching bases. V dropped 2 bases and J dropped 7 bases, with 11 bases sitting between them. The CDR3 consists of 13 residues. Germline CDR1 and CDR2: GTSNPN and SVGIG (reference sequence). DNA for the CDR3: TGTGCCTGGAGTTGGGGGGTGGGTGAAAAACTGTTTTTT. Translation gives CAWSWGVGEKLFF.

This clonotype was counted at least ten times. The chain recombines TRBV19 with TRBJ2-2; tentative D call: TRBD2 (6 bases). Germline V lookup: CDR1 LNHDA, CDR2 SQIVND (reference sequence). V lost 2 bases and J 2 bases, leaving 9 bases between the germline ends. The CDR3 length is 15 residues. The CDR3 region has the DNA TGTGCCAGTAGTATATGGACTACCAACACCGGGGAGCTGTTTTTT. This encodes CASSIWTTNTGELFF.

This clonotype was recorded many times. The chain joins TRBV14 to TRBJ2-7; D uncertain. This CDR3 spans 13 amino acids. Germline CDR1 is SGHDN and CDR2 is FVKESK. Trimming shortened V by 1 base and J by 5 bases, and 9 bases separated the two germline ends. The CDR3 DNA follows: TGTGCCAGCAGCCAAGGGGTAGACGACGAGCAGTACTTC. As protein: CASSQGVDDEQYF.

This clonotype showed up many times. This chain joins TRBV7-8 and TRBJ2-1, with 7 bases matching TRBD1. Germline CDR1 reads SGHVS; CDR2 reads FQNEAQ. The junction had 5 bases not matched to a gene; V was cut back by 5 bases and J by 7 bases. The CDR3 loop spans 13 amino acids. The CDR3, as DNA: TGTGCCAGCAGCGGGGACAGCGAGAATGAGCAGTTCTTC. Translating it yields CASSGDSENEQFF.

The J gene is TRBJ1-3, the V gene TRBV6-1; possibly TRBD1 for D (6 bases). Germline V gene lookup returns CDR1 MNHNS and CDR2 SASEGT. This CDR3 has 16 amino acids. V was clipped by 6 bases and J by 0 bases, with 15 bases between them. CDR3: CASSKYRDNSGNTIYF. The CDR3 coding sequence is TGTGCCAGCAGCAAATACAGGGACAACTCTGGAAACACCATATATTTT.

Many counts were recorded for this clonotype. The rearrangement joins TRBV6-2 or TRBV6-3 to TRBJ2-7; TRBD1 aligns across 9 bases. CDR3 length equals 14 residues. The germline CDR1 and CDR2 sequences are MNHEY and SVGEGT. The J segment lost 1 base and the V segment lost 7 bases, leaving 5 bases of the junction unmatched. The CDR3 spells CASTWDRVSYEQYF. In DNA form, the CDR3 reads TGTGCCAGCACCTGGGACAGGGTTTCCTACGAGCAGTACTTC.

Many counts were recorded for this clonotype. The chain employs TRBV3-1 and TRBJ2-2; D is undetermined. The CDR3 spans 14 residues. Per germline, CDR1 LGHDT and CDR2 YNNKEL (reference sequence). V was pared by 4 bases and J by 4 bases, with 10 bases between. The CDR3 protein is CASSLHGPTGELFF. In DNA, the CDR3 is TGTGCCAGCAGCCTACATGGACCCACCGGGGAGCTGTTTTTT. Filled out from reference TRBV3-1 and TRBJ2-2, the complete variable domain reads DTAVSQTPKYLVTQMGNDKSIKCEQNLGHDTMYWYKQDSKKFLKIMFSYNNKELIINETVPNRFSPKSPDKAHLNLHINSLELGDSAVYFCASSLHGPTGELFFGEGSRLTVL.

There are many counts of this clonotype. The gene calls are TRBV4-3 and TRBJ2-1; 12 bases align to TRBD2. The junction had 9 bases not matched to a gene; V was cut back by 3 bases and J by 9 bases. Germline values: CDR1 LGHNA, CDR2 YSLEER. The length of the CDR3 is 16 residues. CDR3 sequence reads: CASSQTTSGSFGEQFF. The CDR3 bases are TGCGCCAGCAGCCAGACGACTAGCGGGAGTTTTGGTGAGCAGTTCTTC.

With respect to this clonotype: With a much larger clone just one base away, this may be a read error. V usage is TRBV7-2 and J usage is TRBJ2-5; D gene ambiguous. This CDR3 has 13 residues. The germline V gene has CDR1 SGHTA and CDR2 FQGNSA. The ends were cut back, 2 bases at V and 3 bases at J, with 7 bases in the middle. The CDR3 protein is CASSLSSKETQYF. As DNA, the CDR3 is TGTGCCAGCAGCTTATCCTCTAAAGAGACCCAGTACTTC.

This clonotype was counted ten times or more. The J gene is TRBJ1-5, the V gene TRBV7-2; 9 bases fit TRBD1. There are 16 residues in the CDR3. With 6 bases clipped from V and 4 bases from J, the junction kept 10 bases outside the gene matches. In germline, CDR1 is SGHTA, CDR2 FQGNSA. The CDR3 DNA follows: TGTGCCAGCAGTCCATGGGGACAGGGAATGAATCAGCCCCAGCATTTT. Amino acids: CASSPWGQGMNQPQHF.

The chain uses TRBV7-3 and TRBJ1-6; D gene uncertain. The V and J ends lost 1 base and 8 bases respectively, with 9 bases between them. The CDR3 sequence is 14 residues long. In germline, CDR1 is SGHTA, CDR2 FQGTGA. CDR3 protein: CASSLRVSDSPLHF. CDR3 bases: TGTGCCAGCAGCTTAAGGGTTTCGGATTCACCCCTCCACTTT.

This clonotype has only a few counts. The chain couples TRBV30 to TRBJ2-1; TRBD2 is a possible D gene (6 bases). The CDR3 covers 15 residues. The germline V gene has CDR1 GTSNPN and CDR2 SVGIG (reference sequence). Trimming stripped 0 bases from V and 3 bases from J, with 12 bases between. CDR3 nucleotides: TGTGCCTGGAGTGTTTCTAGCGTTTACTACAATGAGCAGTTCTTC. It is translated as CAWSVSSVYYNEQFF.

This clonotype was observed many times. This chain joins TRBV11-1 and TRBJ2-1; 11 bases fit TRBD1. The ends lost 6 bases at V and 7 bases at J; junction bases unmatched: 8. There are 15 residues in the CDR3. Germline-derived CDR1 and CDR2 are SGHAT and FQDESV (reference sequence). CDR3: CASSPGQGAGNEQFF. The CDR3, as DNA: TGTGCCAGCAGTCCTGGACAGGGGGCGGGGAATGAGCAGTTCTTC.

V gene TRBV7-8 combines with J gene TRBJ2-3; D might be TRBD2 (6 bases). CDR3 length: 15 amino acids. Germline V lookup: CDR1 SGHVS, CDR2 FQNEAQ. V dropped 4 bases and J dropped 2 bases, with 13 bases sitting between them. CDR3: CASSSGLLDTDTQYF. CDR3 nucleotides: TGTGCCAGCAGCTCCGGACTACTTGACACAGATACGCAGTATTTT.

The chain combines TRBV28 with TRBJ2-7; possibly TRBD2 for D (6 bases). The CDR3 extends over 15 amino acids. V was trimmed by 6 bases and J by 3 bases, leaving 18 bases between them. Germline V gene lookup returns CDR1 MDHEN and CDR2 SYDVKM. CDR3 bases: TGTGCCAGCAGAACCGGTGAGGGAGGTAACTACGAGCAGTACTTC. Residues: CASRTGEGGNYEQYF. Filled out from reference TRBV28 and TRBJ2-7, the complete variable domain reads DVKVTQSSRYLVKRTGEKVFLECVQDMDHENMFWYRQDPGLGLRLIYFSYDVKMKEKGDIPEGYSVSREKKERFSLILESASTNQTSMYLCASRTGEGGNYEQYFGPGTRLTVT.

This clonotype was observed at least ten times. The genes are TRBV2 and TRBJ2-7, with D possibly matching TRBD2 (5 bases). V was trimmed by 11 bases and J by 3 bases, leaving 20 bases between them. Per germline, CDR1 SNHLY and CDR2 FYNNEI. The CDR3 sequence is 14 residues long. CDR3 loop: CASKEKPSRYEQYF. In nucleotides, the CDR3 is TGTGCCTCCAAGGAGAAGCCTAGCCGCTACGAGCAGTACTTC.

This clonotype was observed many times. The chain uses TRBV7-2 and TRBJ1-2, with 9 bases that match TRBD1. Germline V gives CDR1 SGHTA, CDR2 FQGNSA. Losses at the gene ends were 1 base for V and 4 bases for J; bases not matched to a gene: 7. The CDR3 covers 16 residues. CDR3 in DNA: TGTGCCAGCAGCTTAGATAGGACAGGGGATGGCTATGGCTACACCTTC. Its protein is CASSLDRTGDGYGYTF. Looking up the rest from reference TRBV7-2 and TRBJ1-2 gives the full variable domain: GAGVSQSPSNKVTEKGKDVELRCDPISGHTALYWYRQSLGQGLEFLIYFQGNSAPDKSGLPSDRFSAERTGGSVSTLTIQRTQQEDSAVYLCASSLDRTGDGYGYTFGSGTRLTVV.

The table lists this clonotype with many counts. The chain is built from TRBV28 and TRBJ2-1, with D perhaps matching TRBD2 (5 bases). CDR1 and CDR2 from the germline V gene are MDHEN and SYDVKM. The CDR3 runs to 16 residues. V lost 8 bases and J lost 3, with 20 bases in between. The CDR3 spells CASGGRTSTHYNEQFF. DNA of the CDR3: TGTGCCAGCGGAGGTCGGACGTCAACCCACTACAATGAGCAGTTCTTC.

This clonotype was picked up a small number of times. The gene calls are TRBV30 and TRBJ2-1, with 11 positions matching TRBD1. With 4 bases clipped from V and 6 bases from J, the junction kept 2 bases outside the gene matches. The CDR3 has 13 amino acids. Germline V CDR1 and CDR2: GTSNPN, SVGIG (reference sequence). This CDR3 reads CAWKDRGPNEQFF. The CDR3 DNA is TGTGCCTGGAAGGACAGGGGGCCCAATGAGCAGTTCTTC.

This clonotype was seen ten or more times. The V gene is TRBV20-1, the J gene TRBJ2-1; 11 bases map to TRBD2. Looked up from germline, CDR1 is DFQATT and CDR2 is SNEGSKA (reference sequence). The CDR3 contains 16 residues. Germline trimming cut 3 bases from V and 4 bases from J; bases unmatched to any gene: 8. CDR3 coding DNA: TGCAGTGCTAGTCAGGTATCTAGCGGGAGGTACAATGAGCAGTTCTTC. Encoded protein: CSASQVSSGRYNEQFF.

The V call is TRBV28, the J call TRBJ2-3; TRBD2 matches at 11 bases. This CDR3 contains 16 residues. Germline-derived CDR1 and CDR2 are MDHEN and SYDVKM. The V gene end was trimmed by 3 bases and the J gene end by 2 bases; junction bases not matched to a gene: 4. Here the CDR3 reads CASSFSGRGNTDTQYF. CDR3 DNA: TGTGCCAGCAGTTTTAGCGGGAGGGGAAACACAGATACGCAGTATTTT.

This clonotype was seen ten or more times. CDR3 nucleotide sequence: TGTGCCAGCAGTCTGAGACAGGGGACCGAAGAGACCCAGTACTTC. Translation: CASSLRQGTEETQYF. The chain is built from TRBV12-3 or TRBV12-4 and TRBJ2-5, with 8 nucleotides matching TRBD1. The CDR3 totals 15 residues. The J segment lost 3 bases and the V segment lost 5 bases, leaving 8 bases of the junction unmatched.

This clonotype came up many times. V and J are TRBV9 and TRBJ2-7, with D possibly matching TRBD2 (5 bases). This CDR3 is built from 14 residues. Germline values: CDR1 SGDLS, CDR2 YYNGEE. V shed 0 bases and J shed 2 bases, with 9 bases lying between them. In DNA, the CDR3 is TGTGCCAGCAGCGTAGGGACGGGAACCTACGAGCAGTACTTC. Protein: CASSVGTGTYEQYF.

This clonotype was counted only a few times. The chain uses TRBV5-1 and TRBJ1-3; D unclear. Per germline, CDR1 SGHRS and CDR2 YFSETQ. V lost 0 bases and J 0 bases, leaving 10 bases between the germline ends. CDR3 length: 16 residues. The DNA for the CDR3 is TGCGCCAGCAGCTTGGCCCAACTAAGCTCTGGAAACACCATATATTTT. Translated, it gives CASSLAQLSSGNTIYF.